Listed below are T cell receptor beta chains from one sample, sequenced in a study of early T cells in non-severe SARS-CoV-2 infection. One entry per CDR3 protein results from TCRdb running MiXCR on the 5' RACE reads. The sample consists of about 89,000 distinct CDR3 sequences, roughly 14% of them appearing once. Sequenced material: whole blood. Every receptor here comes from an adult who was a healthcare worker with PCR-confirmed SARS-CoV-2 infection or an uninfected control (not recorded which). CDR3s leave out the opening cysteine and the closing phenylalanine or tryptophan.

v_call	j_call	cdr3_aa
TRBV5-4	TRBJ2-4	ASSRTQGLAKNIQY
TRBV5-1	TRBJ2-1	ASSMNNEQF
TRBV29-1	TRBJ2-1	SVRLVSGGPTPNEQF
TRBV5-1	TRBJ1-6	ASAPIGGSNSPLH
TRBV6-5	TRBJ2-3	ASRGATGRGMDTQY
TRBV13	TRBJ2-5	ASSDRLAGGQETQY
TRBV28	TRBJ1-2	ASSLLQGDNYGYT
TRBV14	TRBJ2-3	ASSYGGVGTDTQY
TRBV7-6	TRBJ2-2	ASSGRTGRTGELF
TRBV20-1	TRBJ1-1	SVSPYGNEAF
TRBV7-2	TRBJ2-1	ASSREYWGVDEQF
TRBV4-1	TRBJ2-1	ASSQVGGSSYNEQF
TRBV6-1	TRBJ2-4	ASSELKPENIQY
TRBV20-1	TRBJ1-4	SARDWQGVEKLF
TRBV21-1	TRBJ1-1	ASSSRGRGSSNTEAF
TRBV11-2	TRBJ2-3	ASSLGSGRSTDTQY
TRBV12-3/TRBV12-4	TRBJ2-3	ASSPGPHPDTQY
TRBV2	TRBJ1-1	ASSDGRPTVF
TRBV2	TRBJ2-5	ASSEAPRETQY
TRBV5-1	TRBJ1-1	ASSWGAGNTEAF
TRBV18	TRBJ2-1	ASTRDRGYNEQF
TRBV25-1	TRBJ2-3	ASSELGGGTDTQY
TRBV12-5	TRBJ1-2	ASGLPTRGGYT
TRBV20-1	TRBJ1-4	SARTGFLTEKLF
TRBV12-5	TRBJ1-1	ASGTEYNTEAF
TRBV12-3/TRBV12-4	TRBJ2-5	ASSPHPGSKETQY
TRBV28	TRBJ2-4	ASSSGELAKNIQY
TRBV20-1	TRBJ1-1	SAPAASMNTEAF
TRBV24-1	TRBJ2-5	ATSDRQYQETQY
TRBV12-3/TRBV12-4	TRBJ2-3	ASSRPVLPRDTQY
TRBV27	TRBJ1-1	ASSLDRVNTEAF
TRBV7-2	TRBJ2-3	ASSSPGQQPDTQY
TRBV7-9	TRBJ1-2	ASSLGAGENYGYT
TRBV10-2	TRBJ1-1	ASSDRRTEAF
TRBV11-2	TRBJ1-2	ASSLAQGTGYT
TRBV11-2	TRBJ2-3	ASSPVPTADTQY
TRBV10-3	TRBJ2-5	AISESGETQY
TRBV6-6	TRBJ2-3	ASSYLAGRTDTQY
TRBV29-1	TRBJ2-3	SVARAGGPTDTQY
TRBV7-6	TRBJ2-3	ASSLADRGADTQY
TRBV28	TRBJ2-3	ASSLAGGEDTQY
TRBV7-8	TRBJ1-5	ASSFGTGDNQPQH
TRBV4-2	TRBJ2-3	ASTQAVGGSTDTQY
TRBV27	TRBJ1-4	ASSRTGGPLEANEKLF
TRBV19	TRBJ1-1	ASSIVPGMGTEAF
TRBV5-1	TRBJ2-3	ASSLDPGGGDTQY
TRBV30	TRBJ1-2	ASSRDRGGYT
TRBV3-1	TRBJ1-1	ASSPEWDRGTEAF
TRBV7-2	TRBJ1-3	ASSLNSGQGRE
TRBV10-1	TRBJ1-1	ASSEQVNTEAF
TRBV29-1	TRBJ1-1	SVVTGREAF
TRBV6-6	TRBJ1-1	ASRDTQGAKAF
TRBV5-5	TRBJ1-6	ASSWDRGQSSPLH
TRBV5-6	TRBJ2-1	ASSFSGTRV
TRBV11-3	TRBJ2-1	ASSLAGGPDEQF
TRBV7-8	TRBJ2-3	AHEGLGDTQY
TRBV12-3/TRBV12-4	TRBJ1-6	ASSRAGQGDSPLH